The present T cell receptor (beta chain) was sequenced within a study of shared clonotypes between healthy human individuals. Background on the study: CD8 memory received one plate per donor, CD8 naive two, CD4 memory three and CD4 naive three.

Notes on this clone: Its antigen is undetermined.

Libraries were prepared by immunoSEQ multiplex PCR; TCRdb keeps only in-frame clonotypes and omits some of them. This table has about 1.1 million clones, approximately 80% appearing once. Notes on the study in general: For naive CD4 cells, around 5% of clonotypes were shared across a handful of donors.

Germline V gene sequence: CDR1 LNHDA, CDR2 SQIVND (reference sequence). The CDR3 extends over 14 amino acids. V was cut by 4 bases and J by 4 bases, with 13 bases left in between. The receptor's source is a man aged 18-30 years in good health. Some clones in this sample may be carry-over from other donors' samples. The sequencing sample was made of memory CD4+ T cells from PBMCs. The subset is: CD45RA-negative fraction. This chain links TRBV19 with TRBJ1-2; maybe TRBD1 (6 bases). The CDR3 DNA reads TGTGCCAGTAGTACCCTAGGGACACGCTATGGCTACACCTTC. Amino acid sequence: CASSTLGTRYGYTF.